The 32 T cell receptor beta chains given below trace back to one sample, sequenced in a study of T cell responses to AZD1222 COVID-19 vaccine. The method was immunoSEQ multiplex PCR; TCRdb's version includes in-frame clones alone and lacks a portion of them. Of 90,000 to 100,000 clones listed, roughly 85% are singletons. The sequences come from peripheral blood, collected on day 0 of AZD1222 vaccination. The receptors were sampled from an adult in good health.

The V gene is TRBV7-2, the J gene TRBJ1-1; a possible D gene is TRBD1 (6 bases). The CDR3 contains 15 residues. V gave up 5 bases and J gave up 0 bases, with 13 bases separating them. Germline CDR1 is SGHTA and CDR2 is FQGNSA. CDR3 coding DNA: TGTGCCAGCAGCCTATACAGGGAAATGAACACTGAAGCTTTCTTT. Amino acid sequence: CASSLYREMNTEAFF.

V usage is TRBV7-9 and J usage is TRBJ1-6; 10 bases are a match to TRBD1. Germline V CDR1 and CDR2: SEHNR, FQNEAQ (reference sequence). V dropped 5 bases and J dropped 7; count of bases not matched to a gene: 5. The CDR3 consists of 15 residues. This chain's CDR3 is CASSRWTGGNSPLHF. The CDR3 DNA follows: TGTGCCAGCAGCCGGTGGACAGGGGGAAATTCACCCCTCCACTTT.

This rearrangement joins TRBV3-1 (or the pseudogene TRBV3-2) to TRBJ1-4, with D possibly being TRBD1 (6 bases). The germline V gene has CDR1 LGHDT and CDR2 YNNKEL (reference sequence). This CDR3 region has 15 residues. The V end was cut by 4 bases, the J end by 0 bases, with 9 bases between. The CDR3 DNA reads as TGTGCCAGCAGCCGGACAGTTGCAACTAATGAAAAACTGTTTTTT. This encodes CASSRTVATNEKLFF.

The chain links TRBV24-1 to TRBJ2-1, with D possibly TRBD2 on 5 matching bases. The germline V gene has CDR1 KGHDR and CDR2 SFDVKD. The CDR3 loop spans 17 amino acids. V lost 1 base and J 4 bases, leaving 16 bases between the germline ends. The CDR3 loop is CATSDLSSPRAYNEQFF. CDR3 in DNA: TGTGCCACCAGTGATTTATCTAGCCCCCGTGCTTACAATGAGCAGTTCTTC.

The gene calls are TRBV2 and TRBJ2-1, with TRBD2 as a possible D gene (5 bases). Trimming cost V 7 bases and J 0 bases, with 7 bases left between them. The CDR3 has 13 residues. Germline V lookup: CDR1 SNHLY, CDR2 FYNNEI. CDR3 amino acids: CASKGSSYNEQFF. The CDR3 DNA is TGTGCCAGCAAAGGGAGCTCCTACAATGAGCAGTTCTTC. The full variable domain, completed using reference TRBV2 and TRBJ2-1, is EPEVTQTPSHQVTQMGQEVILRCVPISNHLYFYWYRQILGQKVEFLVSFYNNEISEKSEIFDDQFSVERPDGSNFTLKIRSTKLEDSAMYFCASKGSSYNEQFFGPGTRLTVL.

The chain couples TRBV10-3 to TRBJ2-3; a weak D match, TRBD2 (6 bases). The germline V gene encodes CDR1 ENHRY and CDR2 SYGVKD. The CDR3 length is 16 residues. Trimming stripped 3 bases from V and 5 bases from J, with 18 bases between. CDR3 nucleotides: TGTGCCATCAGTGATGTCCTGCGGGAAGGTGGAGATACGCAGTATTTT. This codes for CAISDVLREGGDTQYF.

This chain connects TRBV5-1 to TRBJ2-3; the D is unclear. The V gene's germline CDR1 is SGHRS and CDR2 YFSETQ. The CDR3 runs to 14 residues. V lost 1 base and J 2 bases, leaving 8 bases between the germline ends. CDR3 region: CASSLSQFTDTQYF. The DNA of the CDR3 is TGCGCCAGCAGCTTGTCTCAGTTCACAGATACGCAGTATTTT.

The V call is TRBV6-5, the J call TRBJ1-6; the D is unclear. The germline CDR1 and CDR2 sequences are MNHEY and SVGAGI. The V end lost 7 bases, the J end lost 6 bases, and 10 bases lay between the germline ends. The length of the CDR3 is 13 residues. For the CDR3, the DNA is TGTGCCAGCACCCTAGTCGTTAATTCACCCCTCCACTTT. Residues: CASTLVVNSPLHF.

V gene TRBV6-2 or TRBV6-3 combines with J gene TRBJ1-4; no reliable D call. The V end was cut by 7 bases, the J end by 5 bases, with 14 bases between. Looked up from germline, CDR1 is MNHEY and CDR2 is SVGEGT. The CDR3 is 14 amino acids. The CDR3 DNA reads TGTGCCAGCACCCCCGGCGGCACCAATGAAAAACTGTTTTTT. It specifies CASTPGGTNEKLFF.

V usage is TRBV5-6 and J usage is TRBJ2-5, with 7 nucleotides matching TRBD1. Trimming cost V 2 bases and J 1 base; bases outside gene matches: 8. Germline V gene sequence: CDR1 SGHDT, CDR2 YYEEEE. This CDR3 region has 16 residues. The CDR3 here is CASSFPGGGPQETQYF. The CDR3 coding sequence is TGTGCCAGCAGCTTCCCAGGGGGTGGGCCCCAAGAGACCCAGTACTTC.

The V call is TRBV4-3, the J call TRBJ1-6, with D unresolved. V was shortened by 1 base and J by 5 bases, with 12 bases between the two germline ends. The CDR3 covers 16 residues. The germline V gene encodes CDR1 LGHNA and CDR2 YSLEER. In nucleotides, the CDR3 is TGCGCCAGCAGCCAAGGTGCGGGCAGGAATAATTCACCCCTCCACTTT. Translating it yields CASSQGAGRNNSPLHF.

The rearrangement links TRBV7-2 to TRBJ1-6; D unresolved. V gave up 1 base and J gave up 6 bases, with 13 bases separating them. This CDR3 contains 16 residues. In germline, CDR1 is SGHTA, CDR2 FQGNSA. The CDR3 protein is CASSLVSGRRNSPLHF. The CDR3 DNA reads TGTGCCAGCAGCTTAGTCTCGGGCAGGCGTAATTCACCCCTCCACTTT.

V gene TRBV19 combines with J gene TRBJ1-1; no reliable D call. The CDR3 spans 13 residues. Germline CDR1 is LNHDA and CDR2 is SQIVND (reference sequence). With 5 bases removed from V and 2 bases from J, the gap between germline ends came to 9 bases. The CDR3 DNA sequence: TGTGCCAGTAGTTCAGTCCACAACACTGAAGCTTTCTTT. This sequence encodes CASSSVHNTEAFF.

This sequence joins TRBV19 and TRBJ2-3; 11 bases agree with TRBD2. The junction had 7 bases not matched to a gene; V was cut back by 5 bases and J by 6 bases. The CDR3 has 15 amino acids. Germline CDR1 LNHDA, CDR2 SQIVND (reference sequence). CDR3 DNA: TGTGCCAGTAGTGTATCGACTAGCGGGAAGGATACGCAGTATTTT. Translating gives CASSVSTSGKDTQYF.

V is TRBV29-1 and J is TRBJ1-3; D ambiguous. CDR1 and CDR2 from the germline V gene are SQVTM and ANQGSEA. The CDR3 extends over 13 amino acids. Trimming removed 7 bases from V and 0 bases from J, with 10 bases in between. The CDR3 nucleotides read TGCAGCGCCCGACAAGGCTCTGGAAACACCATATATTTT. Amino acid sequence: CSARQGSGNTIYF.

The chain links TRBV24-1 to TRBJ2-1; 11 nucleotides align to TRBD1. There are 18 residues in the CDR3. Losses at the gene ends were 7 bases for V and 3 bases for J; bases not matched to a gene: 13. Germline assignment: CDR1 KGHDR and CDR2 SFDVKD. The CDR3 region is CATRPGTGGPGGYNEQFF. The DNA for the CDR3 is TGTGCCACCAGACCCGGGACAGGGGGACCAGGGGGCTACAATGAGCAGTTCTTC.

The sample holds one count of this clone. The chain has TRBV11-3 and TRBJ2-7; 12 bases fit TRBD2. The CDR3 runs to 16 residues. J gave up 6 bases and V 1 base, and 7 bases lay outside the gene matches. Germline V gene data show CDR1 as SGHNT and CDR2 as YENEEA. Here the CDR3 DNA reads TGTGCCAGCAGCTTAGCCACGACTAGCGGGAGTGGCGAGCAGTACGTC. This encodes CASSLATTSGSGEQYV.

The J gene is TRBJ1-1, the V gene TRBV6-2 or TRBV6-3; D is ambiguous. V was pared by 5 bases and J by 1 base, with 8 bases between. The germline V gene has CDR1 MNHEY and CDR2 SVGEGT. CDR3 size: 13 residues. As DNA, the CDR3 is TGTGCCAGCAGTGTTGATCGGAACACTGAAGCTTTCTTT. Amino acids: CASSVDRNTEAFF.

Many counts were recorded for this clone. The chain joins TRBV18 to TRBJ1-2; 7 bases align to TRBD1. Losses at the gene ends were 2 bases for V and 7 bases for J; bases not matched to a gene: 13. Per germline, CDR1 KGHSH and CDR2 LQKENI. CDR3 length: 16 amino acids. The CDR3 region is CASSPLSTGSSGGYTF. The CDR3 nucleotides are TGTGCCAGCTCACCATTATCGACAGGGAGTAGCGGTGGCTACACCTTC.

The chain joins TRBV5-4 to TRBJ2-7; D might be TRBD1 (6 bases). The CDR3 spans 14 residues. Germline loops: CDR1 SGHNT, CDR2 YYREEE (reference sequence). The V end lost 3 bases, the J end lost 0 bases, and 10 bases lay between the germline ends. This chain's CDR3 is CASSSQGSSYEQYF. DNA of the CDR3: TGTGCCAGCAGCTCCCAGGGGAGCTCCTACGAGCAGTACTTC.

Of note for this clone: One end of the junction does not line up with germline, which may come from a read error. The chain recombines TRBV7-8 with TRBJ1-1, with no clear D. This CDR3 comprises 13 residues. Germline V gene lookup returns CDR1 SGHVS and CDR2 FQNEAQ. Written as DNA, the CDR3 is TGTGCCAGCAGCTCTAGGGTGAACCCTGAAGCTTTCTTT. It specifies CASSSRVNPEAFF.

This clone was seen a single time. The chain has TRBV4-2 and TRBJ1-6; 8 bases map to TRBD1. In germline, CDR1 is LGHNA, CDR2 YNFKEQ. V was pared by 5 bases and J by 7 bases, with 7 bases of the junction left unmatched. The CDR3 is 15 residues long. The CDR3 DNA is TGTGCCAGCAGCAGGTACAGGGGGGGAAATTCACCCCTCCACTTT. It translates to CASSRYRGGNSPLHF.

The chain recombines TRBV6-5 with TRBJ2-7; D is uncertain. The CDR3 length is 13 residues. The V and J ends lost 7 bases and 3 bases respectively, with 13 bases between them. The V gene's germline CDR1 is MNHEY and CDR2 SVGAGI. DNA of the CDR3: TGTGCCAGCATACGCCCGGGCAGCTACGAGCAGTACTTC. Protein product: CASIRPGSYEQYF.

CDR3 loop: CASSPNSGTSGGYTF. DNA of the CDR3: TGTGCCAGCAGTCCCAATTCCGGGACATCAGGTGGCTACACCTTC. V usage is TRBV6-4 and J usage is TRBJ1-2; D possibly corresponds to TRBD1 (6 bases). The length of the CDR3 is 15 residues. V lost 5 bases to trimming and J lost 7 bases, with 20 bases between them. Germline CDR1 MRHNA, CDR2 SNTAGT.

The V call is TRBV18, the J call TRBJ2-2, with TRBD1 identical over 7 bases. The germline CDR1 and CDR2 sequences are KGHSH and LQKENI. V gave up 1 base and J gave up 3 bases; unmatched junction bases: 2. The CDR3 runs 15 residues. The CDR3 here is CASSPRQGHTGELFF. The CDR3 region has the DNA TGTGCCAGCTCACCACGACAGGGCCACACCGGGGAGCTGTTTTTT.

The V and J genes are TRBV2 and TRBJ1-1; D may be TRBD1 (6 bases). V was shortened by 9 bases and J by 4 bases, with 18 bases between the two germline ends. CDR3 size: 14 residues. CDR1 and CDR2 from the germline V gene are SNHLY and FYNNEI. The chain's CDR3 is CAREGQRGGTEAFF. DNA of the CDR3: TGTGCCAGAGAAGGACAGAGGGGAGGCACTGAAGCTTTCTTT.

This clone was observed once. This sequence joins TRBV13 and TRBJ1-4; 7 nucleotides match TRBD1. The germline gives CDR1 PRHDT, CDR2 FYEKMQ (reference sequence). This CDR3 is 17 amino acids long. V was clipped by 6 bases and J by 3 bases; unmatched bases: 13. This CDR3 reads CASSPRQGNPSNEKLFF. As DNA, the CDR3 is TGTGCCAGCAGTCCTAGACAGGGAAATCCCTCTAATGAAAAACTGTTTTTT.

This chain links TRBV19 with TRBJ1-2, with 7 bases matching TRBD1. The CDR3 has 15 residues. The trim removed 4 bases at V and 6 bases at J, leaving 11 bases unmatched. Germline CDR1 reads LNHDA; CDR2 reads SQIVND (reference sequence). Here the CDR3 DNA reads TGTGCCAGTAGTAAAATCCCGGAGGGGGCGCATGGCTACACCTTC. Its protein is CASSKIPEGAHGYTF.

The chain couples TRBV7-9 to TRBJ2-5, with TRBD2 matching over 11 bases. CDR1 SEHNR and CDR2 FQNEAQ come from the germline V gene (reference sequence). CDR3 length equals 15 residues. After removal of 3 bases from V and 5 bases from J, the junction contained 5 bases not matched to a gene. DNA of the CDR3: TGTGCCAGCAGCTTTTTTAGCGGGGGGGCCGAGACCCAGTACTTC. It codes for CASSFFSGGAETQYF.

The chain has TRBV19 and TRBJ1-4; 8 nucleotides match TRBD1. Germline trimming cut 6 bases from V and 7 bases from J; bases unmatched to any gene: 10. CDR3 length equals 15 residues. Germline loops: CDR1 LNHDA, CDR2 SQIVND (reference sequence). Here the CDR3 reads CASSSIPGGSEKLFF. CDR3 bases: TGTGCCAGTAGCTCAATCCCAGGGGGCAGTGAAAAACTGTTTTTT.

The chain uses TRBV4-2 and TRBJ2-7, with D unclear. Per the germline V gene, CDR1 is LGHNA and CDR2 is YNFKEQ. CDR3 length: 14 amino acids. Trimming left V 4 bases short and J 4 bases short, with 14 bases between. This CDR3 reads CASSPGGWGYEQYF. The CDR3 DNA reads TGTGCCAGCAGCCCCGGCGGATGGGGATACGAGCAGTACTTC.

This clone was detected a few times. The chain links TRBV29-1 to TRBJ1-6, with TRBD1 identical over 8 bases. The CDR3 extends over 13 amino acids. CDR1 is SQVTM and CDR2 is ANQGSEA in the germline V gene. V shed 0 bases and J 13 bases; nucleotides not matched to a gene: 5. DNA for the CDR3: TGCAGCGTTGAAGATCCCCCAGGGGGCCCCCTCCACTTT. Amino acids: CSVEDPPGGPLHF.